The TCR beta chain under discussion was sequenced for a study of blood T cells in healthy people across ages. Study outcomes and limitations: In long-lived donors, naive CD4+ cell counts and diversity exceeded those of aged donors.

Of note for this clonotype: Antigen unknown.

Germline values: CDR1 MGHRA, CDR2 YSYEKL. This CDR3 has 14 amino acids. Deletions cut 0 bases from V and 10 bases from J, with 15 bases between. PCR was performed a second time for about 7 to 12 cycles using a sample-barcoded 5' primer and a J-beta primer mix. In TCRdb, the 5' RACE reads were re-called with MiXCR into one record per CDR3 protein. The table lists some 880,000 distinct CDR3 sequences, around 36% of them singletons. The source material was blood. The V gene is TRBV4-1, the J gene TRBJ1-2; the D gene is possibly TRBD1 (5 bases). This clonotype originated in a man in his late teens or twenties in good health. The chain's CDR3 is CASSQDPRGIDYTF. The CDR3 DNA follows: TGCGCCAGCAGCCAAGATCCTAGGGGTATTGACTACACCTTC.